In its sample, the clone carrying this T cell receptor (beta chain) was seen a few times. Its matching antigen is unknown. The sample is drawn from a study of T cell repertoires in cytomegalovirus infection. Study-wide results and caveats: Of the TCR beta families, the public ones yielded a cumulative frequency that identified carriers of CMV plus the relevant HLA.

The germline V and J ends were trimmed by 3 bases and 9 bases, with 13 bases remaining between them. Germline values: CDR1 SGHKS, CDR2 YYEKEE (reference sequence). The CDR3 totals 14 residues. TCRdb processed the reads anew with MiXCR; each CDR3 protein has one entry. The table has roughly 920,000 distinct CDR3 sequences, roughly 31% seen once. The TCR was taken from a human donor in good health (CMV status not recorded). Some clones in this sample may be carry-over from other donors' samples. Material: cultured CD8+ T cells from PBMCs, obtained from culture after CMV antigen stimulation. The V and J genes are TRBV5-5 and TRBJ1-6, with D possibly TRBD1 on 6 matching bases. CDR3 in amino acids: CASSYLGAPSPLHF. CDR3 sequence (DNA): TGTGCCAGCAGCTACTTGGGGGCCCCTTCACCCCTCCACTTT.